This TCR beta chain came from a study of OX40 agonist ivuxolimab in advanced cancers. Study details: Ivuxolimab is an agonistic anti-OX40 (CD134) antibody, and patients were treated with it. Partial responses, seen in three patients, involved one hepatocellular carcinoma and two cutaneous melanomas.

Sequencing was performed with immunoSEQ multiplex PCR; in TCRdb, only in-frame clones are kept and a portion is missing. The data hold about 68,000 clones, with 65% to 90% observed a single time. CDR1 and CDR2 from the germline V gene are MDHEN and SYDVKM. This CDR3 has 14 amino acids. After removal of 6 bases from V and 2 bases from J, the junction contained 5 bases not matched to a gene. The material was CD4+ or CD8+ T cells sorted from blood, obtained in a trial of the OX40 agonist ivuxolimab. This sequence was found in an adult with an advanced solid tumor such as melanoma, head and neck, liver or kidney cancer. J is TRBJ2-3 and V is TRBV28, with 7 positions matching TRBD1. CDR3 nucleotides: TGTGCCAGCAGCTTCAGGGGGTTCACAGATACGCAGTATTTT. Translating it yields CASSFRGFTDTQYF.